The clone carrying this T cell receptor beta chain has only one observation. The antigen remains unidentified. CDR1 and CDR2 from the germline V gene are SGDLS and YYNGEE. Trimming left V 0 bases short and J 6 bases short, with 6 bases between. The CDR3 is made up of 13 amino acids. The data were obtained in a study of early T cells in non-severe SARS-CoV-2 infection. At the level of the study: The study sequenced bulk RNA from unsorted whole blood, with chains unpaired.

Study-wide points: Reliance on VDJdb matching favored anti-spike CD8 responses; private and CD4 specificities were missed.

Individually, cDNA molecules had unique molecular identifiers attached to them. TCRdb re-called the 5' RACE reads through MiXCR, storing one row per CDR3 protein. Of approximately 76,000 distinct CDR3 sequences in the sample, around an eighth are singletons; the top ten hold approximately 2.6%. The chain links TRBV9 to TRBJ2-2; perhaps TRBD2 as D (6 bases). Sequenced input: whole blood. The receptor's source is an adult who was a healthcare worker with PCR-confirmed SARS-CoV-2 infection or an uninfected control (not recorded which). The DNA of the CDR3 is TGTGCCAGCAGCGTAGGGAGGGCCGGGGAGCTGTTTTTT. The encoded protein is CASSVGRAGELFF.